This is a list of T cell receptor beta chains from one sample in a study of blood T cell repertoires in COVID-19. Profiling relied on immunoSEQ multiplex PCR, and the TCRdb table lists in-frame clones only, not all of them. This sample has some 68,000 clones; about 90% occur once, and the top ten carry around 3.7%. Source material: peripheral blood. The receptors derive from a woman between 50 and 59 years old with COVID-19, enrolled during active disease. Each CDR3 is given with its conserved first and last residue. A D gene is named only where the DNA matches it firmly. The size of a clone is reported for some rows only, either as once, few or many, or as a class for expanded clones.

TRBJ2-2 TRBV11-3 - - TGTGCCAGCAGCCTTGACAACTTGAACACCGGGGAGCTGTTTTTT CASSLDNLNTGELFF
TRBJ2-1 TRBV19 TRBD2 once TGTGCCAGTAGTTCCGAATACCAACCGGGACTAGTTGTTTTGGATGAGCAGTTCTTC CASSSEYQPGLVVLDEQFF
TRBJ2-1 TRBV9 - - TGTGCCAGCAGCGTAGTGGGCACAGGAGTTCCTAATGAGCAGTTCTTC CASSVVGTGVPNEQFF
TRBJ2-2 TRBV27 TRBD2 - TGTGCCAGCAGTTTACGGGAGGGAACCGGGGAGCTGTTTTTT CASSLREGTGELFF
TRBJ2-3 TRBV11-1 TRBD2 - TGTGCCAGCAGCCCGGGACTAGCGGACACAGATACGCAGTATTTT CASSPGLADTDTQYF
TRBJ2-5 TRBV16 TRBD2 once TGTGCCAGCAGCCAATTTAGCGGGAGTGGAGAGACCCAGTACTTC CASSQFSGSGETQYF
TRBJ2-3 TRBV7-9 TRBD1 - TGTGCCAGCAGCCCCGGGACAGCCACAGATACGCAGTATTTT CASSPGTATDTQYF
TRBJ2-7 TRBV28 - - TGTGCCAGCGGGGGGAAGTACTTC CASGGKYF
TRBJ2-3 TRBV3-1/TRBV3-2 - - TGTGCCAGCAGCCGTGGGCTATCTTTGGATTTT CASSRGLSLDF
TRBJ2-3 TRBV18 - - TGTGCCAGCTCACCCCCGGCCAGGACAGATACGCAGTATTTT CASSPPARTDTQYF
TRBJ1-5 TRBV28 - - TGTGCCAGCAGTCCGGGACAGCCCCAGCATTTT CASSPGQPQHF
TRBJ2-2 TRBV6-2/TRBV6-3 - - TGTGCCAGCAGTCTAGTAACCGGGGAGCTGTTTTTT CASSLVTGELFF
TRBJ2-2 TRBV7-2 - - TGTGCCAGCAGCTTAAAGAGAGGGCGAGGAACCGGGGAGCTGTTTTTT CASSLKRGRGTGELFF
TRBJ2-1 TRBV5-1 TRBD1 - TGCGCCAGCAGCCCGACAGGGACCTACAATGAGCAGTTCTTC CASSPTGTYNEQFF
TRBJ1-2 TRBV7-2 - once TGTGCCAGCAGCCTCAGGGGATTAGCTAACTATGGCTACACCTTC CASSLRGLANYGYTF
TRBJ2-1 TRBV24-1 - - TGTGCCACCAGTGGAGTAGGGGACTCCAATGAGCAGTTCTTC CATSGVGDSNEQFF
TRBJ2-7 TRBV12-3/TRBV12-4 - - TGTGCCAGCAGTGCAGTTAGAGGAGAGCAGTACTTC CASSAVRGEQYF
TRBJ2-5 TRBV20-1 - once TGCAGTGCTAGTGCCTTGGCGGGCCTACAAGAGACCCAGTACTTC CSASALAGLQETQYF